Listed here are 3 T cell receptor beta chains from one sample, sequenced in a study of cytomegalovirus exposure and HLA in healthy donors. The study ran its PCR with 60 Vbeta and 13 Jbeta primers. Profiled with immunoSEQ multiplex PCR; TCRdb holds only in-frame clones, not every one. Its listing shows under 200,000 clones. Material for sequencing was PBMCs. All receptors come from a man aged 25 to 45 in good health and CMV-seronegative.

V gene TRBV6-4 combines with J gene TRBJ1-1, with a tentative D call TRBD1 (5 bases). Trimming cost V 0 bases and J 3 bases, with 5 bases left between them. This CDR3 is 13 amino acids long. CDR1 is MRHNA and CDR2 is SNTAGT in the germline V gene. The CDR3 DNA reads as TGTGCCAGCAGTGACTCCAGGGACACTGAAGCTTTCTTT. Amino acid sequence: CASSDSRDTEAFF.

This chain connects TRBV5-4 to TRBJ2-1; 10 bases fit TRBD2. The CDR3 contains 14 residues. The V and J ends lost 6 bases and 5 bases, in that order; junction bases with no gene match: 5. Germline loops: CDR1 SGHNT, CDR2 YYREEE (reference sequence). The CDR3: CASTTSGVNNEQFF. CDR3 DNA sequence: TGTGCCAGCACCACTAGCGGGGTCAACAATGAGCAGTTCTTC.

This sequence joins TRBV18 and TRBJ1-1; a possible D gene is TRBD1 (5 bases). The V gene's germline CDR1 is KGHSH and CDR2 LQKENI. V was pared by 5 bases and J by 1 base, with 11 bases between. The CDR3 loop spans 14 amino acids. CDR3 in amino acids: CASSATEKNTEAFF. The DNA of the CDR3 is TGTGCCAGCTCAGCGACAGAAAAGAACACTGAAGCTTTCTTT.